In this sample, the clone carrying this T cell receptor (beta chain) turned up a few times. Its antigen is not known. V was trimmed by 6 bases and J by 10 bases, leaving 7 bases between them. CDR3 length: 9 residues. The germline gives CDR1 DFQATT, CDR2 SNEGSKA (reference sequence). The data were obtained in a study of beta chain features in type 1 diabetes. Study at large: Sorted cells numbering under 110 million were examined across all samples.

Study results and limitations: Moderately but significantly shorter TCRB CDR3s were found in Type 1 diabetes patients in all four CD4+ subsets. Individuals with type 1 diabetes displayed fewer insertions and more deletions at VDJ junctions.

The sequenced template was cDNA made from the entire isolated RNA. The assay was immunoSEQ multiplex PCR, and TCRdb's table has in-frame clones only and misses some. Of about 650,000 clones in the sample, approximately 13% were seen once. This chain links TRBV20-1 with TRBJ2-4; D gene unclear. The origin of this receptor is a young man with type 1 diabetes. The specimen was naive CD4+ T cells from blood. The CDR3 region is CSAWGIQYF. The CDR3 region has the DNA TGCAGTGCCTGGGGTATTCAGTACTTC.